What follows are 20 T cell receptor beta chains derived from one specimen sequenced in a study of cytomegalovirus exposure and HLA in healthy donors. PCR amplification relied on 60 Vbeta primers (plus 13 Jbeta primers). Generated by immunoSEQ multiplex PCR, the TCRdb table keeps only in-frame clones and is missing some. Here the sample spans 90,000 to 120,000 clones, roughly 78% being singletons. Sequenced input: PBMCs. The receptors come from a woman aged 40 to 49 in good health and CMV-seronegative.

This clone was seen only a few times. The rearrangement joins TRBV29-1 to TRBJ2-2, with 8 bases aligning to TRBD1. V dropped 6 bases and J dropped 7; count of bases not matched to a gene: 10. This CDR3 has 14 amino acids. Germline-derived CDR1 and CDR2 are SQVTM and ANQGSEA. The CDR3 is CSVAPTGVSGELFF. The CDR3 nucleotides are TGCAGCGTCGCACCGACAGGGGTCAGCGGGGAGCTGTTTTTT.

The rearrangement links TRBV28 to TRBJ2-2; D uncertain. This CDR3 is 14 amino acids long. The germline V gene encodes CDR1 MDHEN and CDR2 SYDVKM. Trimming cost V 3 bases and J 4 bases, with 9 bases left between them. CDR3 amino acids: CASSFRVFTGELFF. As DNA, the CDR3 is TGTGCCAGCAGTTTCCGGGTCTTCACCGGGGAGCTGTTTTTT.

The rearrangement links TRBV7-9 to TRBJ2-7; possibly TRBD2 for D (5 bases). This CDR3 contains 15 residues. Germline V gene lookup returns CDR1 SEHNR and CDR2 FQNEAQ (reference sequence). V was shortened by 8 bases and J by 0 bases, with 17 bases between the two germline ends. CDR3 region: CASVSGQDPSYEQYF. DNA for the CDR3: TGTGCCAGCGTCAGCGGTCAGGACCCCTCCTACGAGCAGTACTTC.

The chain has TRBV18 and TRBJ1-1; the D gene is possibly TRBD1 (6 bases). The CDR3 has 15 residues. Trimming left V 0 bases short and J 3 bases short, with 11 bases between. Germline lookup yields CDR1 KGHSH and CDR2 LQKENI. The DNA for the CDR3 is TGTGCCAGCTCACCACCGCGGACAGAGTACACTGAAGCTTTCTTT. As protein: CASSPPRTEYTEAFF.

This clone was seen more than once but under ten times. V gene TRBV5-5 combines with J gene TRBJ1-4; D is unresolved. V was clipped by 0 bases and J by 7 bases, with 19 bases between them. This CDR3 is 17 amino acids long. The V gene's germline CDR1 is SGHKS and CDR2 YYEKEE (reference sequence). The CDR3 here is CASSLDLWRAQVEKLFF. The CDR3 bases are TGTGCCAGCAGCTTGGATCTATGGAGGGCTCAAGTTGAAAAACTGTTTTTT.

This clone is a singleton in its sample. V and J are TRBV2 and TRBJ2-7; perhaps TRBD1 as D (6 bases). The CDR3 has 14 residues. The V and J ends lost 4 bases and 0 bases respectively, with 10 bases between them. Germline V CDR1 and CDR2: SNHLY, FYNNEI. CDR3 amino acids: CASSGDRRSYEQYF. CDR3 nucleotide sequence: TGTGCCAGCAGTGGAGACAGGCGCTCCTACGAGCAGTACTTC. Variable domain in full (rest from reference TRBV2 and TRBJ2-7): EPEVTQTPSHQVTQMGQEVILRCVPISNHLYFYWYRQILGQKVEFLVSFYNNEISEKSEIFDDQFSVERPDGSNFTLKIRSTKLEDSAMYFCASSGDRRSYEQYFGPGTRLTVT.

The chain carries TRBV28 and TRBJ2-5; 13 bases are a match to TRBD2. The CDR3 has 15 residues. Germline V gene lookup returns CDR1 MDHEN and CDR2 SYDVKM. J gave up 6 bases and V 10 bases, and 11 bases lay outside the gene matches. CDR3 bases: TGTGCCACCCTGAGGACTAGCGGGAGCGGGAAGACCCAGTACTTC. Translation gives CATLRTSGSGKTQYF.

The chain uses TRBV7-8 and TRBJ2-1, with 13 nucleotides matching TRBD2. The CDR3 runs 16 residues. Trimming at V came to 2 bases and at J to 4 bases, leaving 2 bases not matched to a gene. Germline V CDR1 and CDR2: SGHVS, FQNEAQ. In DNA form, the CDR3 reads TGTGCCAGCAGCTTACCGGGACTAGCGGGGTACAATGAGCAGTTCTTC. Translating it yields CASSLPGLAGYNEQFF.

The rearrangement links TRBV5-1 to TRBJ2-3; D is unresolved. From germline, CDR1 is SGHRS and CDR2 YFSETQ. The ends were cut back, 5 bases at V and 1 base at J, with 8 bases in the middle. The CDR3 totals 13 residues. The CDR3 DNA reads TGCGCCAGCAGTAGTGAGGGCACAGATACGCAGTATTTT. Translated: CASSSEGTDTQYF. Filled out from reference TRBV5-1 and TRBJ2-3, the complete variable domain reads KAGVTQTPRYLIKTRGQQVTLSCSPISGHRSVSWYQQTPGQGLQFLFEYFSETQRNKGNFPGRFSGRQFSNSRSEMNVSTLELGDSALYLCASSSEGTDTQYFGPGTRLTVL.

The chain carries TRBV28 and TRBJ1-1; no definite D call. Germline V CDR1 and CDR2: MDHEN, SYDVKM. This CDR3 has 12 residues. Trimming left V 6 bases short and J 5 bases short, with 10 bases between. The CDR3 region has the DNA TGTGCCAGCAGAGACCGCGGGACTGAAGCTTTCTTT. Amino acids: CASRDRGTEAFF.

The chain uses TRBV28 and TRBJ1-1, with a weak D call TRBD1 (5 bases). From germline, CDR1 is MDHEN and CDR2 SYDVKM. The CDR3 extends over 17 amino acids. Trimming took off 2 bases at V and 4 bases at J, with 20 bases between the two ends. The CDR3 DNA is TGTGCCAGCAGTTTACAATTAGGGGCCGTTTCTTCCACTGAAGCTTTCTTT. Translating gives CASSLQLGAVSSTEAFF.

The rearrangement links TRBV5-6 to TRBJ2-1, with 8 bases that match TRBD2. This CDR3 comprises 16 residues. Germline V gene sequence: CDR1 SGHDT, CDR2 YYEEEE. V was clipped by 0 bases and J by 3 bases; unmatched bases: 5. The CDR3 DNA sequence: TGTGCCAGCAGCTTGGGGGCGGGAGGCCACTACAATGAGCAGTTCTTC. Encoded protein: CASSLGAGGHYNEQFF. Looking up the rest from reference TRBV5-6 and TRBJ2-1 gives the full variable domain: DAGVTQSPTHLIKTRGQQVTLRCSPKSGHDTVSWYQQALGQGPQFIFQYYEEEERQRGNFPDRFSGHQFPNYSSELNVNALLLGDSALYLCASSLGAGGHYNEQFFGPGTRLTVL.

The rearrangement joins TRBV12-5 to TRBJ2-2, with 7 bases that match TRBD1. V dropped 3 bases and J dropped 0; count of bases not matched to a gene: 4. Germline CDR1 is LGHNT and CDR2 is FRNRAP. This CDR3 has 16 amino acids. This chain's CDR3 is CASGFLGTANTGELFF. DNA for the CDR3: TGTGCTAGTGGTTTTCTTGGGACAGCGAACACCGGGGAGCTGTTTTTT.

The chain links TRBV27 to TRBJ1-3; 9 nucleotides line up with TRBD1. This CDR3 has 15 amino acids. CDR1 is MNHEY and CDR2 is SMNVEV in the germline V gene (reference sequence). V shed 6 bases, J shed 4 bases, and the junction held 7 bases outside the gene matches. The CDR3, as DNA: TGTGCCAGCAGCCAACAGGGGGCAAGAGGAAACACCATATATTTT. Its protein is CASSQQGARGNTIYF.

The chain uses TRBV7-6 and TRBJ2-1, with D tentatively TRBD1 (5 bases). The CDR3 extends over 13 amino acids. CDR1 and CDR2 (germline): SGHVS, FNYEAQ. Between the trimmed V and J ends, which lost 4 bases and 4 bases, there was a span of 8 bases. The CDR3 DNA follows: TGTGCCAGCAGCTCCCAGGGTTACAATGAGCAGTTCTTC. Encoded protein: CASSSQGYNEQFF. Combining the CDR3 with reference TRBV7-6 and TRBJ2-1 gives the whole variable domain GAGVSQSPRYKVTKRGQDVALRCDPISGHVSLYWYRQALGQGPEFLTYFNYEAQQDKSGLPNDRFSAERPEGSISTLTIQRTEQRDSAMYRCASSSQGYNEQFFGPGTRLTVL.

Only a few counts were recorded for this clone. The chain combines TRBV19 with TRBJ1-1, with 7 nucleotides matching TRBD1. The trim removed 6 bases at V and 1 base at J, leaving 14 bases unmatched. Germline loops: CDR1 LNHDA, CDR2 SQIVND (reference sequence). The CDR3 totals 17 residues. DNA of the CDR3: TGTGCCAGTAGAGTAGGTGACTCAGGGGGGACGAACACTGAAGCTTTCTTT. It translates to CASRVGDSGGTNTEAFF. The entire variable domain, with the rest obtained from reference TRBV19 and TRBJ1-1, is as follows: DGGITQSPKYLFRKEGQNVTLSCEQNLNHDAMYWYRQDPGQGLRLIYYSQIVNDFQKGDIAEGYSVSREKKESFPLTVTSAQKNPTAFYLCASRVGDSGGTNTEAFFGQGTRLTVV.

The genes are TRBV7-2 and TRBJ1-3; D unresolved. Per germline, CDR1 SGHTA and CDR2 FQGNSA. V was cut by 0 bases and J by 0 bases, with 9 bases left in between. The CDR3 is 16 residues long. The DNA of the CDR3 is TGTGCCAGCAGCTTAGCGGTCAGAAGCTCTGGAAACACCATATATTTT. Translating it yields CASSLAVRSSGNTIYF.

The chain couples TRBV27 to TRBJ2-2; TRBD1 is a possible D gene (5 bases). Germline V gene sequence: CDR1 MNHEY, CDR2 SMNVEV (reference sequence). The V gene lost 5 bases and the J gene lost 0 bases, with 7 bases spanning the gap. The CDR3 is 14 amino acids. The CDR3 sequence: CASSHRTNTGELFF. The CDR3 coding sequence is TGTGCCAGCAGTCACAGGACGAACACCGGGGAGCTGTTTTTT.

The chain employs TRBV4-3 and TRBJ2-7; 9 nucleotides agree with TRBD1. The CDR3 contains 15 residues. Germline trimming cut 0 bases from V and 7 bases from J; bases unmatched to any gene: 7. Germline CDR1 reads LGHNA; CDR2 reads YSLEER. DNA for the CDR3: TGCGCCAGCAGCCAAGATTCTACGACAGGGGGTGAGCAGTACTTC. Amino acids: CASSQDSTTGGEQYF.

A few counts support this clone. This sequence joins TRBV7-6 and TRBJ1-2, with 9 bases that match TRBD1. After removal of 0 bases from V and 8 bases from J, the junction contained 7 bases not matched to a gene. From germline, CDR1 is SGHVS and CDR2 FNYEAQ. The CDR3 runs to 15 residues. CDR3 nucleotide sequence: TGTGCCAGCAGCTTAGCGGACAGGGGAAAAGGAGGCTACACCTTC. It yields the protein CASSLADRGKGGYTF. The full variable domain, rest sourced from reference TRBV7-6 and TRBJ1-2, is GAGVSQSPRYKVTKRGQDVALRCDPISGHVSLYWYRQALGQGPEFLTYFNYEAQQDKSGLPNDRFSAERPEGSISTLTIQRTEQRDSAMYRCASSLADRGKGGYTFGSGTRLTVV.